The 13 T cell receptor beta chains below all came from one sample that was sequenced in a study of CD8 T cells in Susac syndrome. Reverse transcription used about 0.45 to 1 ug RNA and random hexamers. TCRdb reanalysed the immunoSEQ multiplex PCR reads using MiXCR and keeps one entry per CDR3 protein. This table has about 130,000 distinct CDR3 sequences, about 95% appearing once. Material: CD4+ T cells from PBMCs. All receptors derive from a human donor in good health.

This clonotype was observed a few times. V and J are TRBV28 and TRBJ2-2; D is uncertain. The V gene lost 4 bases and the J gene lost 1 base, with 4 bases spanning the gap. The CDR3 contains 13 residues. Per the germline V gene, CDR1 is MDHEN and CDR2 is SYDVKM. The DNA of the CDR3 is TGTGCCAGCAGTTCGGTGAACACCGGGGAGCTGTTTTTT. As protein: CASSSVNTGELFF.

V is TRBV23-1 and J is TRBJ2-5; maybe TRBD1 (6 bases). TRBV23-1 is flagged as an ORF with uncertain function. The CDR3 totals 14 residues. Trimming removed 0 bases from V and 5 bases from J, with 10 bases in between. The CDR3 is CASSQSGGSETQYF. The DNA for the CDR3 is TGCGCCAGCAGTCAATCAGGGGGTTCGGAGACCCAGTACTTC.

The chain uses TRBV29-1 and TRBJ2-3; TRBD2 might be the D (7 bases). This CDR3 has 15 residues. The germline V and J ends were trimmed by 0 bases and 5 bases, with 15 bases remaining between them. The V gene's germline CDR1 is SQVTM and CDR2 ANQGSEA. The CDR3 is CSVEEFGGGGDTQYF. In DNA form, the CDR3 reads TGCAGCGTTGAAGAATTCGGGGGCGGGGGAGATACGCAGTATTTT.

The V call is TRBV6-2 or TRBV6-3, the J call TRBJ2-7; D ambiguous. Looked up from germline, CDR1 is MNHEY and CDR2 is SVGEGT. Trimming took 2 bases from V and 5 from J, leaving 7 bases between them. This CDR3 comprises 12 residues. CDR3 DNA: TGTGCCAGCAGTTACACCGGGCACGAGCAGTACTTC. This encodes CASSYTGHEQYF.

The V gene is TRBV5-1, the J gene TRBJ1-1; D gene unclear. Germline V lookup: CDR1 SGHRS, CDR2 YFSETQ. This CDR3 spans 14 amino acids. V lost 0 bases, J lost 2 bases, and 8 bases lay in between. The CDR3 sequence is CASSLAPSNTEAFF. CDR3 in DNA: TGCGCCAGCAGCTTGGCGCCCAGTAACACTGAAGCTTTCTTT. The full variable domain, completed using reference TRBV5-1 and TRBJ1-1, is KAGVTQTPRYLIKTRGQQVTLSCSPISGHRSVSWYQQTPGQGLQFLFEYFSETQRNKGNFPGRFSGRQFSNSRSEMNVSTLELGDSALYLCASSLAPSNTEAFFGQGTRLTVV.

This clonotype was detected once. The chain couples TRBV9 to TRBJ1-6, with D possibly TRBD1 on 5 matching bases. Trimming removed 4 bases from V and 1 base from J, with 12 bases in between. Germline lookup yields CDR1 SGDLS and CDR2 YYNGEE. This CDR3 has 16 residues. CDR3 DNA sequence: TGTGCCAGCAGCCCCAATTCAGGGTCCTATAATTCACCCCTCCACTTT. Protein sequence: CASSPNSGSYNSPLHF.

This clonotype was observed once. V usage is TRBV3-1 and J usage is TRBJ2-3; D is undetermined. V lost 4 bases to trimming and J lost 2 bases, with 10 bases between them. Germline V gene sequence: CDR1 LGHDT, CDR2 YNNKEL (reference sequence). The CDR3 spans 14 residues. The CDR3 DNA follows: TGTGCCAGCAGCCCTGGGCCCCACACAGATACGCAGTATTTT. Its protein is CASSPGPHTDTQYF.

J is TRBJ2-1 and V is TRBV27; TRBD2 might be the D (6 bases). Germline loops: CDR1 MNHEY, CDR2 SMNVEV (reference sequence). The CDR3 has 14 residues. The V gene lost 7 bases and the J gene lost 9 bases, with 19 bases spanning the gap. The CDR3 DNA reads TGTGCCAGCAATCCGGGACTCTCAGCTGGTGAGCAGTTCTTC. Its translation is CASNPGLSAGEQFF.

The chain carries TRBV29-1 and TRBJ2-7; either TRBD1 or TRBD2 may supply D (5 bases each). The CDR3 extends over 12 amino acids. V shed 4 bases and J shed 3 bases, with 10 bases lying between them. Germline V CDR1 and CDR2: SQVTM, ANQGSEA. The CDR3 region is CSVAERGYEQYF. The CDR3 nucleotides are TGCAGCGTTGCTGAGAGGGGCTACGAGCAGTACTTC.

The CDR3, as DNA: TGTGCCAGCAGCTTCCTTGACAGTGGCTATGGCTACACCTTC. It translates to CASSFLDSGYGYTF. The genes are TRBV7-2 and TRBJ1-2, with D tentatively TRBD1 (5 bases). V lost 3 bases to trimming and J lost 4 bases, with 12 bases between them. The germline CDR1 and CDR2 sequences are SGHTA and FQGNSA. This CDR3 region has 14 residues.

The rearrangement links TRBV24-1 to TRBJ2-7; the D gene is possibly TRBD2 (5 bases). Germline V lookup: CDR1 KGHDR, CDR2 SFDVKD. This CDR3 has 11 residues. The V and J ends lost 6 bases and 6 bases respectively, with 8 bases between them. This CDR3 reads CATSRGREQYF. Written as DNA, the CDR3 is TGTGCCACCAGTCGAGGGCGCGAGCAGTACTTC.

The chain joins TRBV3-1 to TRBJ1-5; no firm D call. The CDR3 has 15 residues. Germline-derived CDR1 and CDR2 are LGHDT and YNNKEL (reference sequence). V lost 2 bases to trimming and J lost 0 bases, with 8 bases between them. The chain's CDR3 is CASSQTVYSNQPQHF. CDR3 nucleotides: TGTGCCAGCAGCCAAACAGTTTATAGCAATCAGCCCCAGCATTTT.

CDR3 nucleotide sequence: TGCGCCAGCAGCCAAGCTTTGGAGACTAGCGGGAGACAGACCCAGTACTTC. It codes for CASSQALETSGRQTQYF. V gene TRBV4-1 combines with J gene TRBJ2-5, with 12 bases that match TRBD2. Germline CDR1 reads MGHRA; CDR2 reads YSYEKL. V was pared by 1 base and J by 6 bases, with 9 bases of the junction left unmatched. The CDR3 runs 17 residues.